This T cell receptor (beta chain) is from a study of coeliac disease. Findings and caveats of the study: Only 1 of 6 controls, but about 55% of the 18 coeliac samples, showed published gliadin-specific TRB sequences.

The CDR3 extends over 15 amino acids. From germline, CDR1 is SQVTM and CDR2 ANQGSEA. With regard to this clone: Its antigen is not known. Within the sample, other DNA sequences also encode this same CDR3.

The method was immunoSEQ multiplex PCR; TCRdb's version includes in-frame clones alone and lacks a portion of them. The sample carries around 9,000 clones, 67% recorded once. The source is a woman aged 55 to 70 with celiac disease. The gene calls are TRBV29-1 and TRBJ1-1; D possibly corresponds to TRBD1 (6 bases). Sequenced sample: lamina propria lymphocytes from the gut. The CDR3 region has the DNA TGCAGTGCGGGGGGCGGGGGGGGCGGGATCGCTGAAGCTTTCTTT. Amino acids: CSAGGGGGGIAEAFF.